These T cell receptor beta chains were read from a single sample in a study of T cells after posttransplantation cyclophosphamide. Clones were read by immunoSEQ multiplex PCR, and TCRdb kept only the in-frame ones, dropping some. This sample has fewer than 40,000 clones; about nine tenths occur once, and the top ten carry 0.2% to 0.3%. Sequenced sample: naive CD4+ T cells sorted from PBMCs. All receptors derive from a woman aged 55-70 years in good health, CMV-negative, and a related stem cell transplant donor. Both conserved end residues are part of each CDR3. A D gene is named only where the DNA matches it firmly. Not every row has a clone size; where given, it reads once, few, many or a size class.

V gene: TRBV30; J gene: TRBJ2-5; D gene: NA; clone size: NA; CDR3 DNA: TGTGCCTGCCCTATTGAAGAGACCCAGTACTTC; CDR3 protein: CACPIEETQYF
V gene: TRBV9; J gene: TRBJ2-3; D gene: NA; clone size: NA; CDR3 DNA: TGTGCCAGCAGCACCATTGCTACAGGGACAGATACGCAGTATTTT; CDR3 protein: CASSTIATGTDTQYF
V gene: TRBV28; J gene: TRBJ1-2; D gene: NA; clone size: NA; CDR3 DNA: TGTGCCAGCAGTCCTGGGGACAAGGCCTACTATGGCTACACCTTC; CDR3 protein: CASSPGDKAYYGYTF
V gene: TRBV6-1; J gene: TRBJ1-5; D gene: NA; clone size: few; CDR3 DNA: TGTGCCCCATTGGGGGCCAATCAGCCCCAGCATTTT; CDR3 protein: CAPLGANQPQHF
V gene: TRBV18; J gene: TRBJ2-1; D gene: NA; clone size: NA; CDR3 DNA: TGTGCCAGCTCACCAGACATCGGTGATGAGCAGTTCTTC; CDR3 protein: CASSPDIGDEQFF
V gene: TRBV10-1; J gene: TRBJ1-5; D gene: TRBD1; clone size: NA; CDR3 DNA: TGCGCCAGCCCTCCTAGGGCGGGACAGGGAGACCAGCCCCAGCATTTT; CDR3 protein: CASPPRAGQGDQPQHF
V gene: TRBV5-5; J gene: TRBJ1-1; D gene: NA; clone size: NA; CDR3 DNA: TGTGCCAGCAGCTTGTCGGGAGGGGGTTTCGCTGAAGCTTTCTTT; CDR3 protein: CASSLSGGGFAEAFF
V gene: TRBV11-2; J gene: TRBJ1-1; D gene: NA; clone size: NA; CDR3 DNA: TGTGCCAGCAGCTTAGCAGGGGCCGAAGCTTTCTTT; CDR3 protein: CASSLAGAEAFF
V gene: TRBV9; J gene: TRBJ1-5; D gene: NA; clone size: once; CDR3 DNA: TGTGCCAGCAGCCCTTATGAGGGCCCTCAGCCCCAGCATTTT; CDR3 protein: CASSPYEGPQPQHF
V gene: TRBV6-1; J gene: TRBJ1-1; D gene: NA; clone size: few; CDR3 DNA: TGTGCCAGCAGGTTGACAGCGAACACTGAAGCTTTCTTT; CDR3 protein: CASRLTANTEAFF
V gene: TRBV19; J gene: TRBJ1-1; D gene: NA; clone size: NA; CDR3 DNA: TGTGCCAGTAAGGCGGAGGGGAGGAACACTGAAGCTTTCTTT; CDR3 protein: CASKAEGRNTEAFF
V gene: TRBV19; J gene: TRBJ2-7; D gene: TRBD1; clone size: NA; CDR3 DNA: TGTGCCAGTAGTATATCCAGGGGGCCCGAGCAGTACTTC; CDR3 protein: CASSISRGPEQYF
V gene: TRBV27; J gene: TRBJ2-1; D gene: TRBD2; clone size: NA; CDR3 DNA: TGTGCCAGCAGTAGGGGGGGGACTAGTGTCCACAATGAGCAGTTCTTC; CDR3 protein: CASSRGGTSVHNEQFF
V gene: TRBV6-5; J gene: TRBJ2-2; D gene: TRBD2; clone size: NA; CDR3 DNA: TGTGCCAGCAGTTCGACTAGCGGGGTAGCCGGGGAGCTGTTTTTT; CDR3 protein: CASSSTSGVAGELFF
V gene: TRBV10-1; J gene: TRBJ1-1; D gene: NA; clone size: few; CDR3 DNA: TGCGCCAGCACCAAACCGGACAGTGACACTGAAGCTTTCTTT; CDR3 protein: CASTKPDSDTEAFF
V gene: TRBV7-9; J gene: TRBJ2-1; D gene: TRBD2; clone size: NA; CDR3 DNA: TGTGCCAGCAGCTCCTCGGGGGGGCCCTACAATGAGCAGTTCTTC; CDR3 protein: CASSSSGGPYNEQFF
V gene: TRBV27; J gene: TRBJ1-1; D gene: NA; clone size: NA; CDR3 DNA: TGTGCCAGCAGTCCGGGATTACGCCGGGACACTGAAGCTTTCTTT; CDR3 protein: CASSPGLRRDTEAFF
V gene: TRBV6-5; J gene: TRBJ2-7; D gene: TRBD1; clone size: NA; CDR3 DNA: TGTGCCAGCAGTGCCGGGACAGGTTTCTACGAGCAGTACTTC; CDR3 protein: CASSAGTGFYEQYF
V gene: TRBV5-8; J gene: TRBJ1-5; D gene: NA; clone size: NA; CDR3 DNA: TGTGCCAGCAACTATGAGGGTCCCAATCAGCCCCAGCATTTT; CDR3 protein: CASNYEGPNQPQHF
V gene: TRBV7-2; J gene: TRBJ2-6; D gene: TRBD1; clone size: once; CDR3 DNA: TGTGCCAGCAGCCGATCGGGACAGGGTAACTCTGGGGCCAACGTCCTGACTTTC; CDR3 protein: CASSRSGQGNSGANVLTF
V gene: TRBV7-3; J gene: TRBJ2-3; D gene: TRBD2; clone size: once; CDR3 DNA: TGTGCCAGCAGCTTAGGCGGGGGGGTTGATACGCAGTATTTT; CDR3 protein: CASSLGGGVDTQYF
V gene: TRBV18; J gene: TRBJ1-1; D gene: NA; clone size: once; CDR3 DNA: TGTGCCAGCTCACCGTTGGCATTAAACACTGAAGCTTTCTTT; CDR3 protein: CASSPLALNTEAFF
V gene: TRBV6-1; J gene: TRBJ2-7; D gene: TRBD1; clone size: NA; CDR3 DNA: TGTGCCAGCAGTGCAAGGGACAGGACCTACGAGCAGTACTTC; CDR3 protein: CASSARDRTYEQYF
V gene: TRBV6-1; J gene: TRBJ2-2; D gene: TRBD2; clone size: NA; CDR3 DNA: TGTGCCAGCAGTGTAATGCGCGGGAGAGGCACCGGGGAGCTGTTTTTT; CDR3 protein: CASSVMRGRGTGELFF
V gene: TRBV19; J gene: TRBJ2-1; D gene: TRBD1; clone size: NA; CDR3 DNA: TGTGCCAGTAGTATACCGGGACAGGGGGTTAATGAGCAGTTCTTC; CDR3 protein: CASSIPGQGVNEQFF
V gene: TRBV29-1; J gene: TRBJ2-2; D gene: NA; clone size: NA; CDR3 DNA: TGCAGCGTTGAAGGCAGACTTAACACCGGGGAGCTGTTTTTT; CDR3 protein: CSVEGRLNTGELFF
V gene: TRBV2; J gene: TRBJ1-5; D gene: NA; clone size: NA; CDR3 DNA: TGTGCCAGCACCGAGACAGGTAGGAGCCAGCCCCAGCATTTT; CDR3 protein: CASTETGRSQPQHF
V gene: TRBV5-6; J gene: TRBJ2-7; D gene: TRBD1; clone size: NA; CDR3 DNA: TGTGCCAGCAGCGATTCTCGGACAGGGTCGAGGGAGCAGTACTTC; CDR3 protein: CASSDSRTGSREQYF
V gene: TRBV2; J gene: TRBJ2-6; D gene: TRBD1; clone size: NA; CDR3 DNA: TGTGCCAGCCGACGGGACAGGCTGGGGACTGGGGCCAACGTCCTGACTTTC; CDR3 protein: CASRRDRLGTGANVLTF
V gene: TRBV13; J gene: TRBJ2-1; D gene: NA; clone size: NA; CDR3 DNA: TGTGCCAGCAGTTATGAGGGGGATAGGGGCGGCGAGCAGTTCTTC; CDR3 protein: CASSYEGDRGGEQFF
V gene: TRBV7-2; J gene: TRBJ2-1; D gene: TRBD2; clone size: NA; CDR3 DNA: TGTGCCAGCAGCTTAGGCTGGCGGGGGGGCAATGAGCAGTTCTTC; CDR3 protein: CASSLGWRGGNEQFF
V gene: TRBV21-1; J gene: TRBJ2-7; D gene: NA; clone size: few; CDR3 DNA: TGTGCCAGCAGCAGCCCCGGGGTCTACGAGCAGTACTTC; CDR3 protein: CASSSPGVYEQYF
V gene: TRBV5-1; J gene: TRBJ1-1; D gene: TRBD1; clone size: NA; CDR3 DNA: TGCGCCAGCAGACCAGGGGGGACTGAAGCTTTCTTT; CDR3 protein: CASRPGGTEAFF
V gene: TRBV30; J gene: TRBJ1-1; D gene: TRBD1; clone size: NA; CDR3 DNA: TGTGCCTGGAGCCGACAGGGTTTCGGTGAAGCTTTCTTT; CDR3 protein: CAWSRQGFGEAFF
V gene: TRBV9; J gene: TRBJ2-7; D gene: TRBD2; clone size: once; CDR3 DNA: TGTGCCAGCAGCGAAACTAGCGGGGCCTCAGGAGAGCAGTACTTC; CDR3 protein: CASSETSGASGEQYF
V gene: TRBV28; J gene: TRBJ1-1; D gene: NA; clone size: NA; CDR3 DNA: TGTGCCAGCAGCTACCTCTTTCCCGCTGAAGCTTTCTTT; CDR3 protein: CASSYLFPAEAFF
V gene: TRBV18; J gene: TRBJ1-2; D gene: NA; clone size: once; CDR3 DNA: TGTGCCAGCTCGACGGAGACAGGCGGTTATGGCTACACCTTC; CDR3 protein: CASSTETGGYGYTF
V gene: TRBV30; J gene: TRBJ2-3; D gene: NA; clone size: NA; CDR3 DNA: TGTGCCTGGAGTATAAAGGGGGGGACAGATACGCAGTATTTT; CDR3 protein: CAWSIKGGTDTQYF
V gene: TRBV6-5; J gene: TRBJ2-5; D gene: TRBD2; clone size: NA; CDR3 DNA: TGTGCCAGCAGTTACTCTGGGGGGGAATGGGAGACCCAGTACTTC; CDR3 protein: CASSYSGGEWETQYF
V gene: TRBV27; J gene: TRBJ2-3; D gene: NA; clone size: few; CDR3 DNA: TGTGCCACAATGGGCAGTATCACAGATACGCAGTATTTT; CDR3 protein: CATMGSITDTQYF
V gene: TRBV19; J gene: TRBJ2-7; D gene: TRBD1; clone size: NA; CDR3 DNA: TGTGCCAGTAGTGACGGACAGGGAACCTACGAGCAGTACTTC; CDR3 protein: CASSDGQGTYEQYF
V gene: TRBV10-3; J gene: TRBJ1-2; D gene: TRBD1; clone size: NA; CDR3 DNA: TGTGCCATCAGTGAGTCAGACAGGGGGCTAAGTGGCTACACCTTC; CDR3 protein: CAISESDRGLSGYTF
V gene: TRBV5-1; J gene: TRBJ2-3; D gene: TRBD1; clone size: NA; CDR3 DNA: TGCGCCAGCAGCTTCGCAGGGGGATATAGCACAGATACGCAGTATTTT; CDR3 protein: CASSFAGGYSTDTQYF
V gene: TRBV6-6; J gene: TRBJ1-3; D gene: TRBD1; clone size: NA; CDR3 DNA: TGTGCCAGCAGTACCCGGACAGGGGACGGAAACACCATATATTTT; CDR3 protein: CASSTRTGDGNTIYF
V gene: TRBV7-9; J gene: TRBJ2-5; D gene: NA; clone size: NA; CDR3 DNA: TGTGCCAGCAGCTTAGCGACCAGACCAGGGACAAGGGCCCAGTACTTC; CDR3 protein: CASSLATRPGTRAQYF
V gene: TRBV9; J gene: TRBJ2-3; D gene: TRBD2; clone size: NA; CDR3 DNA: TGTGCCAGCAGATCTAGCGGGATTAGCACAGATACGCAGTATTTT; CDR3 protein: CASRSSGISTDTQYF
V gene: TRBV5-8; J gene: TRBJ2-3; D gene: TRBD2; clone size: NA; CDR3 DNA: TGTGCCAGCAGCCTGGGACTAGCGGGGGCAGATACGCAGTATTTT; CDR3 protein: CASSLGLAGADTQYF
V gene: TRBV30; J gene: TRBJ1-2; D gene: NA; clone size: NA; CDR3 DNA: TGTGCCTGGAGCCCCTGGGACACCTATGGCTACACCTTC; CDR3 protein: CAWSPWDTYGYTF
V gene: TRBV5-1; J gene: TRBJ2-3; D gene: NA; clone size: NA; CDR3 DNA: TGCGCCAGCAGCTCCCGGACTGGGAACGAGGATACGCAGTATTTT; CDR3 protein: CASSSRTGNEDTQYF
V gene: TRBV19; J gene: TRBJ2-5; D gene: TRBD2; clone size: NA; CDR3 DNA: TGTGCCAGTAGGCCGACTAGCGGGATTCGTCAGACCCAGTACTTC; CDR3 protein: CASRPTSGIRQTQYF
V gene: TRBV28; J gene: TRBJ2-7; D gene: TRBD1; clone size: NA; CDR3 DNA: TGTGCCAGCAGTCCCACCGGGAAGGGGGCCACCCACTACGAGCAGTACTTC; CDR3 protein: CASSPTGKGATHYEQYF
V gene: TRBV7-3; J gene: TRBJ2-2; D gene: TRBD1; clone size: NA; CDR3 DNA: TGTGCCAGCAGCTTGAGAGGGACAGGGGCTACAAACACCGGGGAGCTGTTTTTT; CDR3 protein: CASSLRGTGATNTGELFF
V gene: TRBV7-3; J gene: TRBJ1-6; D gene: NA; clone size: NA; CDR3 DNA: TGTGCCAGCAGCGCCGGGAACTATAATTCACCCCTCCACTTT; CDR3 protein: CASSAGNYNSPLHF